This T cell receptor beta chain was recorded in a study of cytomegalovirus exposure and HLA in healthy donors. Whole-study results and caveats: The study had only CMV serostatus as immune exposure information.

V gave up 1 base and J gave up 3 bases; unmatched junction bases: 9. Germline lookup yields CDR1 MGHRA and CDR2 YSYEKL. The CDR3 length is 19 residues. It was with 60 Vbeta and 13 Jbeta primers that the PCR ran. Only in-frame clones appear in the TCRdb table, and some are missing; sequencing was by immunoSEQ multiplex PCR. This sample has some 150,000 clones; over 75% occur once, and the top ten carry less than 3%. Of note for this clone: Its matching antigen is unknown.

The sample consisted of PBMCs. The clonotype originates from a woman in her twenties or thirties in good health and CMV-seronegative. The V gene is TRBV4-1, the J gene TRBJ1-4, with TRBD1 matching 12 bases. Written as DNA, the CDR3 is TGCGCCAGCAGCCAAGGACGGGGACAGGGGGCTCTGTCTAATGAAAAACTGTTTTTT. The encoded protein is CASSQGRGQGALSNEKLFF.